One T cell receptor beta chain is described in this entry. This CDR3 spans 17 amino acids. From germline, CDR1 is SGHRS and CDR2 YFSETQ. V was shortened by 0 bases and J by 2 bases, with 16 bases between the two germline ends. TCRdb keeps only in-frame clones here, not all; method: immunoSEQ multiplex PCR. The sample includes approximately 150,000 clones, around 90% of them seen just once. The data are from a study of control samples from healthy donors and cancer patients. The chain couples TRBV5-1 to TRBJ2-3; D call uncertain. The sample comprised blood. This sequence was found in a woman between 35 and 50 years old in good health. Here the CDR3 DNA reads TGCGCCAGCAGCTTGGAGTTCGGGTTCCCCATCACAGATACGCAGTATTTT. As protein: CASSLEFGFPITDTQYF.